The clone carrying this TCR beta chain was recorded a few times. What it recognizes is unknown. This entry is derived from a study of T cells after yellow fever vaccination. Notes on the study in general: Only a minor proportion of clonotypes was detected across both CD4 and CD8 compartments. Sorted repertoires could include abundant contaminating clonotypes from bulk cells.

As TCR cDNA was made by 5'RACE template switching, a universal primer site and UMIs were added. One entry per CDR3 protein, called by TCRdb with MiXCR from the 5' RACE reads. The sample shows hundreds of thousands of distinct CDR3 sequences, roughly a sixth of them seen only once. The germline gives CDR1 SGHVS, CDR2 FQNEAQ. The CDR3 totals 14 residues. Trimming pared 2 bases from V and 4 bases from J, leaving 11 bases between. This chain joins TRBV7-8 and TRBJ1-2; weak D call: TRBD1 (6 bases). The source was PBMCs, collected 4 to 6 days after the first yellow fever vaccination. This receptor was identified in a man in his late teens or twenties who received the YFV17D yellow fever vaccine. In DNA, the CDR3 is TGTGCCAGCAGCTTATTTGGCAGGGGCTATGGCTACACCTTC. It translates to CASSLFGRGYGYTF.